This T cell receptor (beta chain) derives from a study of blood T cell repertoires in COVID-19. Seattle participants joined during active infection and were tracked over time. Unmatched junction bases numbered 2, after V lost 4 bases and J lost 3 bases. CDR3 length: 13 residues. Germline V CDR1 and CDR2: MNHEY, SVGAGI. TCRdb's table, derived via immunoSEQ multiplex PCR, lists solely in-frame clones and lacks some. The data contain 160,000 or so clones, about 87% of them singletons. This clonotype originated in a woman in her 70s with COVID-19, enrolled during active disease. The material sequenced was peripheral blood. This chain uses TRBV6-5 with TRBJ1-1; 7 bases fit TRBD1. CDR3 residues: CASSLTGYTEAFF. CDR3 nucleotides: TGTGCCAGCAGTTTGACAGGGTACACTGAAGCTTTCTTT.